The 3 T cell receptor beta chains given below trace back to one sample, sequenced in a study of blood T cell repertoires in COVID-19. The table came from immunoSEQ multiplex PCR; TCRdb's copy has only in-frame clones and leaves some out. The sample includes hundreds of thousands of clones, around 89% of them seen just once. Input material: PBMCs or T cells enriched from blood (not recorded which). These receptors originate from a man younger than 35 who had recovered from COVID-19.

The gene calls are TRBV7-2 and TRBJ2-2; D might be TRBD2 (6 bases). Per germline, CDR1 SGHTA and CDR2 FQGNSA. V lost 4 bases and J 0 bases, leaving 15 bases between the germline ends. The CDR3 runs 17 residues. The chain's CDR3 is CASSSRGGTPNTGELFF. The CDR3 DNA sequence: TGTGCCAGCAGCTCTCGAGGTGGGACTCCGAACACCGGGGAGCTGTTTTTT.

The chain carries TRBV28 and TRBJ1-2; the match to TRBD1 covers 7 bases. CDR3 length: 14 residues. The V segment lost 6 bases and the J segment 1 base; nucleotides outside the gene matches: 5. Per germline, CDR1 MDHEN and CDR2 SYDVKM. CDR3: CASRRTGYNYGYTF. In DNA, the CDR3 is TGTGCCAGCAGAAGGACAGGCTATAACTATGGCTACACCTTC.

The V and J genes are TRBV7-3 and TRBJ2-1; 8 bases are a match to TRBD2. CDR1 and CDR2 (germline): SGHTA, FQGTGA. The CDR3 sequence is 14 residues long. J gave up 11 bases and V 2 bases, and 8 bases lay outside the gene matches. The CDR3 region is CASSLLPTSAKQFF. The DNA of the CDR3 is TGTGCCAGCAGCTTATTGCCGACTAGCGCTAAGCAGTTCTTC.